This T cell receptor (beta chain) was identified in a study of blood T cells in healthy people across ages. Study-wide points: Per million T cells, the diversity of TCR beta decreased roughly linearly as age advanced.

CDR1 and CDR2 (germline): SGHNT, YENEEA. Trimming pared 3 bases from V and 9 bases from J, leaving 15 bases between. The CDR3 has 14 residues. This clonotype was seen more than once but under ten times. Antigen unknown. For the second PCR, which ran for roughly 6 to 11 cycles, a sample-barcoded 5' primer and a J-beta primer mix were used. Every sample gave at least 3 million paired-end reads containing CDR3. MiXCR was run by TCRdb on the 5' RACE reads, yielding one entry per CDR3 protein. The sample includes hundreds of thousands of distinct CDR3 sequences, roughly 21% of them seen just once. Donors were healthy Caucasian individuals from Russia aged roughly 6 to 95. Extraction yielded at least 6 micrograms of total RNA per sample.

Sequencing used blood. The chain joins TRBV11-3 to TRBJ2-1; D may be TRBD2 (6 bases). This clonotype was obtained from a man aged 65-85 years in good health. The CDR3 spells CASSFEGGTGEQFF. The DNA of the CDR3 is TGTGCCAGCAGCTTTGAGGGCGGGACTGGTGAGCAGTTCTTC.